The source of this T cell receptor beta chain is a study of blood T cell repertoires in COVID-19. Whole-study context: T cells, B-cell-depleted T cells, or PBMCs supplied cDNA or gDNA.

Germline V gives CDR1 SGHRS, CDR2 YFSETQ. CDR3 size: 16 residues. V lost 3 bases to trimming and J lost 0 bases, with 13 bases between them. This table comes from immunoSEQ multiplex PCR, and its TCRdb copy is limited to in-frame clones, with some not included. The sample carries about 220,000 clones, 85% to 90% recorded once. The participants were between about 18 and 90 years old and came from roughly 25 US areas. Assignment of participants to cohorts was predicated upon participant-reported clinical history. This sequence joins TRBV5-1 and TRBJ1-3, with D perhaps TRBD1 (5 bases). The receptor was derived from a woman aged 18-35 years in a cohort exposed to, infected with or recovered from COVID-19 (not recorded which). Sequencing was carried out using PBMCs or T cells enriched from blood (not recorded which). The CDR3 sequence is CASSSQVSLSGNTIYF. The CDR3 coding sequence is TGCGCCAGCAGCTCACAGGTTTCCCTCTCTGGAAACACCATATATTTT.